A selection of T cell receptor beta chains follows, all from one sample in a study of identical twins. TCRdb reanalysed the 5' RACE reads using MiXCR and keeps one entry per CDR3 protein. Of fewer than 800,000 distinct CDR3 sequences listed, roughly 7.2% are singletons. This sample also belongs to another study, concerning yellow fever vaccine responses in identical twins.

Sequencing was done on a sample of PBMCs. These receptors all stem from a woman between 18 and 29 years old in good health. Each CDR3 is given with its conserved first and last residue. Each record gives: D gene, V gene, clone size, J gene, CDR3 DNA, CDR3 protein. The D gene is left open where the match is weak. Clone size appears in some rows only: once, few, many, or a class for an expanded clone.

D: TRBD1; V: TRBV25-1; size: -; J: TRBJ2-7; DNA: TGTGCCAGCAGTGAAGGGACAGAATTGTACGAGCAGTACTTC; CDR3: CASSEGTELYEQYF
D: TRBD2; V: TRBV20-1; size: few; J: TRBJ2-1; DNA: TGCAGTGCTAGCGGGAGGGCCGGTCAGTTCTTC; CDR3: CSASGRAGQFF
D: TRBD2; V: TRBV11-2; size: many; J: TRBJ2-5; DNA: TGTGCCAGCAGCCCCCAAAATAGCGGGGAGACCCAGTACTTC; CDR3: CASSPQNSGETQYF
D: -; V: TRBV4-1; size: -; J: TRBJ1-1; DNA: TGCGCCAGCAGCCAAGATGGGAAAGCGAACACTGAAGCTTTCTTT; CDR3: CASSQDGKANTEAFF
D: TRBD1; V: TRBV12-3/TRBV12-4; size: many; J: TRBJ2-2; DNA: TGTGCCAGCAGACGGACAGGCGACACCGGGGAGCTGTTTTTT; CDR3: CASRRTGDTGELFF
D: TRBD1; V: TRBV18; size: -; J: TRBJ2-3; DNA: TGTGCCAGCTCACCAGCACAGGGGAACACAGATACGCAGTATTTT; CDR3: CASSPAQGNTDTQYF
D: -; V: TRBV4-2; size: few; J: TRBJ2-3; DNA: TGTGCCAGCAGCCCACACAGGGAGGGAGATACGCAGTATTTT; CDR3: CASSPHREGDTQYF
D: TRBD1; V: TRBV28; size: many; J: TRBJ2-1; DNA: TGTGCCAGCAGTTTTCGGACAGGGTACAATGAGCAGTTCTTC; CDR3: CASSFRTGYNEQFF
D: -; V: TRBV21-1; size: -; J: TRBJ2-1; DNA: TGTGCCAGCAGCAAAACAGGGGGCCTGGACCCCTACAATGAGCAGTTCTTC; CDR3: CASSKTGGLDPYNEQFF
D: TRBD1; V: TRBV4-1; size: few; J: TRBJ1-5; DNA: TGCGCCAGCAGCCAAGATCCGGGACAGGTGTGGGCGACCCAGCCCCAGCATTTT; CDR3: CASSQDPGQVWATQPQHF
D: -; V: TRBV6-1; size: -; J: TRBJ2-3; DNA: TGTGCCAGCAGTGAAGTTGAGGGTACGCCGCAGTATTTT; CDR3: CASSEVEGTPQYF
D: -; V: TRBV16; size: -; J: TRBJ2-3; DNA: TGTGCCAGCAGCCATGCAGGGAACACAGATACGCAGTATTTT; CDR3: CASSHAGNTDTQYF
D: TRBD2; V: TRBV27; size: few; J: TRBJ2-2; DNA: TGTGCCAGCACCTCCATTGCGCTAGCGGGGGGCAAGAACACCGGGGAGCTGTTTTTT; CDR3: CASTSIALAGGKNTGELFF
D: -; V: TRBV2; size: many; J: TRBJ2-7; DNA: TGTGCCAGCAGTGAAGTAGTAGGGCAATACGAGCAGTACTTC; CDR3: CASSEVVGQYEQYF
D: -; V: TRBV7-9; size: many; J: TRBJ1-2; DNA: TGTGCCAGCAGCAAGAACCCGCGCGGCTACACCTTC; CDR3: CASSKNPRGYTF
D: -; V: TRBV5-1; size: -; J: TRBJ2-5; DNA: TGCGCCAGCGGCCAAGCGGATATCCAAGAGACCCAGTACTTC; CDR3: CASGQADIQETQYF
D: TRBD2; V: TRBV7-9; size: -; J: TRBJ2-1; DNA: TGTGCCAGCAGCTTATCGGCTAGCGGGAGGGGTGAGCAGTTCTTC; CDR3: CASSLSASGRGEQFF
D: -; V: TRBV3-1; size: -; J: TRBJ2-1; DNA: TGTGCCAGCAGCCAAGATCTAGGAGGGAGAGTAGACAATGAGCAGTTCTTC; CDR3: CASSQDLGGRVDNEQFF
D: -; V: TRBV6-1; size: few; J: TRBJ2-1; DNA: TGTGCCAGCAGTGAGGGGGAGTACAATGAGCAGTTCTTC; CDR3: CASSEGEYNEQFF
D: -; V: TRBV13; size: many; J: TRBJ2-3; DNA: TGTGCCAGCAGCGCCGACGGCCGGAAAGGGTCAGATACGCAGTATTTT; CDR3: CASSADGRKGSDTQYF
D: TRBD1; V: TRBV7-9; size: few; J: TRBJ1-1; DNA: TGTGCCAGCAGCTTAGCAGGACAGGCGAACACTGAAGCTTTCTTT; CDR3: CASSLAGQANTEAFF
D: TRBD2; V: TRBV20-1; size: -; J: TRBJ2-3; DNA: TGCAGTGCTCAGGGCGGGCTAGCGGGGATCACAGATACGCAGTATTTT; CDR3: CSAQGGLAGITDTQYF
D: -; V: TRBV20-1; size: few; J: TRBJ1-1; DNA: TGCAGTGCTAGATCCAAGACGATTTCCACTGAAGCTTTCTTT; CDR3: CSARSKTISTEAFF
D: -; V: TRBV5-1; size: -; J: TRBJ2-1; DNA: TGCGCCAGCAGCGGGGGGTACAGGAATGAGCAGTTCTTC; CDR3: CASSGGYRNEQFF
D: -; V: TRBV20-1; size: -; J: TRBJ2-2; DNA: TGCAGTGCTAGAGTAAAAGAGAGAGGTGGCACCGGGGAGCTGTTTTTT; CDR3: CSARVKERGGTGELFF
D: TRBD1; V: TRBV5-1; size: many; J: TRBJ1-5; DNA: TGCGCCAGCAGCCTAACGGGACAGGGCGGTCAGCCCCAGCATTTT; CDR3: CASSLTGQGGQPQHF
D: -; V: TRBV5-1; size: many; J: TRBJ2-2; DNA: TGCGCCAGCAGCTCGGTAAAACAGGGCCGTCGGGGGACCGGGGAGCTGTTTTTT; CDR3: CASSSVKQGRRGTGELFF
D: -; V: TRBV27; size: medium-sized; J: TRBJ1-4; DNA: TGTGCCAGCAACCAGGGTCGACGTGGTGAAAAACTGTTTTTT; CDR3: CASNQGRRGEKLFF
D: -; V: TRBV20-1; size: -; J: TRBJ1-1; DNA: TGCAGTGCTAGGGCGACAAGAAATATGAACACTGAAGCTTTCTTT; CDR3: CSARATRNMNTEAFF
D: TRBD1; V: TRBV6-1; size: -; J: TRBJ1-2; DNA: TGTGCCAGCAGTGAAATCCGGACAGGGGGGAGAATTCTTCACTATGGCTACACCTTC; CDR3: CASSEIRTGGRILHYGYTF
D: -; V: TRBV6-1; size: few; J: TRBJ2-1; DNA: TGTGCCAGCAGCCCCCGTGACAGATTTTCCTACAATGAGCAGTTCTTC; CDR3: CASSPRDRFSYNEQFF
D: -; V: TRBV12-3/TRBV12-4; size: -; J: TRBJ2-3; DNA: TGTGCCAGCAGTTTCTTCGGAATTAGCACAGATACGCAGTATTTT; CDR3: CASSFFGISTDTQYF
D: -; V: TRBV2; size: -; J: TRBJ2-1; DNA: TGTGCCAGCAGTGAAGGCAGTAACTCCTACAATGAGCAGTTCTTC; CDR3: CASSEGSNSYNEQFF
D: -; V: TRBV5-1; size: -; J: TRBJ2-1; DNA: TGCGCCAGCAGCCAGGACAGACCGGGTAGCAGGGAGCAGTTCTTC; CDR3: CASSQDRPGSREQFF
D: TRBD1; V: TRBV5-1; size: -; J: TRBJ2-5; DNA: TGCGCCAGCAGCTTCCGGGACAGGGAAGGAGAGACCCAGTACTTC; CDR3: CASSFRDREGETQYF
D: TRBD1; V: TRBV6-5; size: many; J: TRBJ1-2; DNA: TGTGCCAGCAGTTACGGGACAGGGAGCTACAATGGCTACACCTTC; CDR3: CASSYGTGSYNGYTF